Each of the 23 T cell receptor beta chains below was sequenced from the same sample in a study of blood T cell repertoires in COVID-19 (dated by TCRdb to the early 2020s). The receptor library was made with the immunoSEQ multiplex PCR assay. Here the immuneACCESS table is served through TCRdb, limited to in-frame sequences with V and J called. Missing clones are a known gap in these copies; in checked studies unresolved V genes cover under half, and the rest lacks a known reason. A total of 150,000 to 200,000 clones appear in this sample, 82% of them only once. The biggest ten clones account for about 5% of the sample. The sample consisted of PBMCs or T cells enriched from blood (not recorded which). The receptors shown here come from a woman between 55 and 75 years old with acute COVID-19.

J is TRBJ2-4 and V is TRBV19; TRBD1 matches at 8 bases. V dropped 5 bases and J dropped 6; count of bases not matched to a gene: 3. Germline CDR1 reads LNHDA; CDR2 reads SQIVND (reference sequence). This CDR3 comprises 13 residues. CDR3 bases: TGTGCCAGTAGTCAAACAGGGGGAAACATTCAGTACTTC. Protein product: CASSQTGGNIQYF.

The gene calls are TRBV7-9 and TRBJ1-1; no reliable D call. The CDR3 sequence is 14 residues long. The ends were cut back, 1 base at V and 1 base at J, with 7 bases in the middle. The germline CDR1 and CDR2 sequences are SEHNR and FQNEAQ (reference sequence). This CDR3 is CASSLGEANTEAFF. For the CDR3, the DNA is TGTGCCAGCAGCTTAGGCGAAGCGAACACTGAAGCTTTCTTT.

The V call is TRBV6-5, the J call TRBJ1-3, with TRBD1 matching 7 bases. Germline V gene data show CDR1 as MNHEY and CDR2 as SVGAGI. With V trimmed by 6 bases and J by 0 bases, 5 bases remained unmatched. The CDR3 consists of 15 residues. CDR3 sequence reads: CASRAGGYSGNTIYF. CDR3 DNA: TGTGCCAGCAGAGCAGGGGGATACTCTGGAAACACCATATATTTT.

This chain links TRBV6-2 or TRBV6-3 with TRBJ1-1; D unclear. The CDR3 spans 14 residues. Trimming stripped 2 bases from V and 1 base from J, with 8 bases between. The germline gives CDR1 MNHEY, CDR2 SVGEGT. DNA of the CDR3: TGTGCCAGCAGTTACGGTACAAAGAACACTGAAGCTTTCTTT. Translated, it gives CASSYGTKNTEAFF.

The CDR3, as DNA: TGCGCCAGCAGCCAGGGGACAGGGGATCAGCCCCAGCATTTT. It yields the protein CASSQGTGDQPQHF. The V gene is TRBV4-1, the J gene TRBJ1-5; 10 bases are a match to TRBD1. Germline CDR1 reads MGHRA; CDR2 reads YSYEKL. With V trimmed by 3 bases and J by 5 bases, 1 base remained unmatched. The CDR3 is 14 residues long.

The V gene is TRBV28, the J gene TRBJ1-5; D gene uncertain. Germline CDR1 MDHEN, CDR2 SYDVKM. This CDR3 is built from 15 residues. The V and J ends lost 5 bases and 7 bases respectively, with 18 bases between them. CDR3 protein: CASSQPWRLRQPQHF. The CDR3 bases are TGTGCCAGCAGTCAACCCTGGAGGTTGAGACAGCCCCAGCATTTT.

This clone was found a few times. This chain links TRBV2 with TRBJ2-7; D unresolved. The CDR3 spans 11 residues. V was cut by 5 bases and J by 6 bases, with 8 bases left in between. Germline CDR1 and CDR2: SNHLY and FYNNEI. The CDR3 here is CASSFQSEQYF. The CDR3 region has the DNA TGTGCCAGCAGTTTTCAGTCCGAGCAGTACTTC.

This clone was counted once. The genes are TRBV10-1 and TRBJ1-1, with D perhaps matching TRBD1 (6 bases). Germline values: CDR1 WNHNN, CDR2 SYGVQD (reference sequence). The CDR3 consists of 14 residues. The V end lost 3 bases, the J end lost 3 bases, and 11 bases lay between the germline ends. CDR3 protein: CASSDQGKDTEAFF. In DNA form, the CDR3 reads TGCGCCAGCAGTGACCAGGGGAAGGACACTGAAGCTTTCTTT.

V is TRBV4-1 and J is TRBJ2-1, with TRBD1 identical over 7 bases. After removal of 4 bases from V and 3 bases from J, the junction contained 15 bases not matched to a gene. Germline values: CDR1 MGHRA, CDR2 YSYEKL. This CDR3 comprises 18 residues. The CDR3 DNA is TGCGCCAGCAGCCTCAGAGGGTGGCGGCAGGGGGTCTACAATGAGCAGTTCTTC. Protein product: CASSLRGWRQGVYNEQFF.

The J gene is TRBJ2-2, the V gene TRBV9, with 11 bases that match TRBD1. Germline V lookup: CDR1 SGDLS, CDR2 YYNGEE. V shed 4 bases, J shed 6 bases, and the junction held 5 bases outside the gene matches. The CDR3 has 15 residues. CDR3 coding DNA: TGTGCCAGCAGCACACCGGGACAGGGGGCCGGGGAGCTGTTTTTT. As protein: CASSTPGQGAGELFF.

The chain combines TRBV6-2 or TRBV6-3 with TRBJ2-3; D ambiguous. The CDR3 sequence is 14 residues long. Germline V gene data show CDR1 as MNHEY and CDR2 as SVGEGT. V lost 4 bases and J 1 base, leaving 9 bases between the germline ends. For the CDR3, the DNA is TGTGCCAGCAGTTCCAGGTCAGGCACAGATACGCAGTATTTT. It is translated as CASSSRSGTDTQYF.

This clone was detected only a few times. The gene calls are TRBV3-1 (or the pseudogene TRBV3-2) and TRBJ2-5; 12 bases match TRBD2. The CDR3 is 14 amino acids. Trimming cost V 5 bases and J 5 bases; bases outside gene matches: 3. Germline-derived CDR1 and CDR2 are LGHDT and YNNKEL (reference sequence). The CDR3 sequence: CASSATSGGETQYF. The CDR3 DNA sequence: TGTGCCAGCAGCGCCACTAGCGGGGGGGAGACCCAGTACTTC.

The chain combines TRBV5-1 with TRBJ1-6; tentative D call: TRBD1 (5 bases). CDR3 length: 14 amino acids. Germline CDR1 SGHRS, CDR2 YFSETQ. V was cut by 0 bases and J by 8 bases, with 9 bases left in between. The CDR3 bases are TGCGCCAGCAGCTTGGCAGGGCGTGATTCACCCCTCCACTTT. Amino acid sequence: CASSLAGRDSPLHF.

This chain connects TRBV27 to TRBJ2-2; TRBD1 aligns across 9 bases. Per germline, CDR1 MNHEY and CDR2 SMNVEV (reference sequence). The CDR3 has 14 residues. J gave up 3 bases and V 8 bases, and 4 bases lay outside the gene matches. The CDR3 coding sequence is TGTGCCAGCGGGGACAGGGTTTACACCGGGGAGCTGTTTTTT. This translates into CASGDRVYTGELFF.

V gene TRBV13 combines with J gene TRBJ1-2; TRBD1 matches 7 bases. This CDR3 contains 13 residues. The V gene's germline CDR1 is PRHDT and CDR2 FYEKMQ (reference sequence). Trimming took 2 bases from V and 7 from J; bases not matched to a gene: 4. CDR3 loop: CASSLNRGLGYTF. The CDR3 region has the DNA TGTGCCAGCAGCTTAAACAGGGGTCTTGGCTACACCTTC.

This chain uses TRBV5-4 with TRBJ2-7, with D possibly matching TRBD2 (6 bases). Per the germline V gene, CDR1 is SGHNT and CDR2 is YYREEE (reference sequence). This CDR3 is built from 14 residues. Trimming removed 4 bases from V and 3 bases from J, with 14 bases in between. CDR3 in amino acids: CASSPQRRGYEQYF. In nucleotides, the CDR3 is TGTGCCAGCAGCCCCCAGCGGAGGGGCTACGAGCAGTACTTC. Using reference TRBV5-4 and TRBJ2-7 for the parts outside the CDR3, the full variable domain is ETGVTQSPTHLIKTRGQQVTLRCSSQSGHNTVSWYQQALGQGPQFIFQYYREEENGRGNFPPRFSGLQFPNYSSELNVNALELDDSALYLCASSPQRRGYEQYFGPGTRLTVT.

In the case of this clone: A junction end diverges from the germline sequence, so it may reflect a read error. The CDR3 is CARSLRGGWEGDNEQFF. The CDR3 DNA reads as TGCGCCCGCAGCTTGAGAGGCGGGTGGGAGGGGGACAATGAGCAGTTCTTC. The gene calls are TRBV5-1 and TRBJ2-1; D possibly corresponds to TRBD2 (7 bases). This CDR3 contains 17 residues. Germline V gene sequence: CDR1 SGHRS, CDR2 YFSETQ.

The chain combines TRBV4-3 with TRBJ2-4; TRBD2 is a possible D gene (5 bases). Trimming removed 2 bases at V and 0 bases at J, with 11 bases between. This CDR3 is 16 amino acids long. Germline CDR1 reads LGHNA; CDR2 reads YSLEER. The CDR3 sequence: CASSQWTYVAKNIQYF. The CDR3 nucleotides are TGCGCCAGCAGCCAATGGACTTACGTAGCCAAAAACATTCAGTACTTC.

The rearrangement joins TRBV6-2 or TRBV6-3 to TRBJ2-5; 8 nucleotides line up with TRBD2. V was clipped by 5 bases and J by 4 bases; unmatched bases: 12. This CDR3 spans 16 amino acids. Germline CDR1 MNHEY, CDR2 SVGEGT. The CDR3 DNA reads TGTGCCAGCAGTCTCCCGGCACTTCTAGCGGGAGAGACCCAGTACTTC. Protein: CASSLPALLAGETQYF.

The rearrangement links TRBV5-1 to TRBJ2-1; TRBD1 matches 9 bases. V lost 4 bases to trimming and J lost 4 bases; unmatched junction nucleotides: 9. Per the germline V gene, CDR1 is SGHRS and CDR2 is YFSETQ. This CDR3 has 16 residues. The CDR3 DNA sequence: TGCGCCAGCAGCCCCCGGGGACAGGGACCATACAATGAGCAGTTCTTC. Translating it yields CASSPRGQGPYNEQFF.

The J gene is TRBJ2-5, the V gene TRBV4-3, with 8 bases identical to TRBD1. This CDR3 spans 15 amino acids. CDR1 LGHNA and CDR2 YSLEER come from the germline V gene. Trimming took 1 base from V and 5 from J; bases not matched to a gene: 6. The CDR3 here is CASSQVDRGGETQYF. As DNA, the CDR3 is TGCGCCAGCAGCCAAGTTGACAGGGGAGGCGAGACCCAGTACTTC.

This chain links TRBV19 with TRBJ2-5; D is possibly TRBD1 (7 bases). CDR3 length: 17 residues. Germline V gives CDR1 LNHDA, CDR2 SQIVND (reference sequence). Trimming stripped 3 bases from V and 0 bases from J, with 17 bases between. The CDR3 bases are TGTGCCAGTAGTATCAGGGGGGACATTCTGTACCAAGAGACCCAGTACTTC. This codes for CASSIRGDILYQETQYF.

The chain couples TRBV19 to TRBJ1-1; 9 bases line up with TRBD1. The CDR3 sequence is 13 residues long. Trimming cost V 8 bases and J 7 bases; bases outside gene matches: 8. Germline values: CDR1 LNHDA, CDR2 SQIVND (reference sequence). CDR3 coding DNA: TGTGCCAGTGACAGGGGGAGTGGGAGTGAAGCTTTCTTT. Its translation is CASDRGSGSEAFF.